The TCR beta chain described here comes from a study of T cells in Graves' hyperthyroidism and ophthalmopathy. Study results and caveats: Model predictions of ophthalmopathy came a median approximately 6.5 months before onset.

Concerning this clonotype: Its matching antigen is unknown.

Germline CDR1 is SNHLY and CDR2 is FYNNEI. Trimming left V 4 bases short and J 8 bases short, with 8 bases between. The CDR3 loop spans 11 amino acids. The source material, RNA transcripts, was used to amplify TCR beta CDR3 regions. Initially, a first-round RT-PCR of the TCR CDR3 employed the HTBI primer set. Each CDR3 protein is one row after TCRdb ran MiXCR on the multiplex PCR reads. The sample records hundreds of thousands of distinct CDR3 sequences, around 15% being singletons. The TCR originated in a woman aged 40 to 50 with Graves' ophthalmopathy. The chain uses TRBV2 and TRBJ1-2, with D maybe TRBD1 (6 bases). The sequencing sample was made of blood. The CDR3, as DNA: TGTGCCAGCAGTGTAGGGGGGGGCTACACCTTC. Its translation: CASSVGGGYTF.